Reported below is one T cell receptor beta chain. The germline gives CDR1 SGDLS, CDR2 YYNGEE. The CDR3 has 14 amino acids. Trimming removed 4 bases at V and 5 bases at J, with 12 bases between. The data were obtained in a study of blood T cell repertoires in COVID-19. Clones were read by immunoSEQ multiplex PCR, and TCRdb kept only the in-frame ones, dropping some. The sample shows roughly 190,000 clones, approximately 90% of them seen only once. The sample taken for sequencing was peripheral blood. This sequence was found in a middle-aged man with acute or convalescent COVID-19. The chain combines TRBV9 with TRBJ2-2; weak D call: TRBD1 (5 bases). CDR3 amino acids: CASSPRRGTGELFF. CDR3 coding DNA: TGTGCCAGCAGCCCACGAAGGGGTACCGGGGAGCTGTTTTTT.